A single sample is the source of the 2 T cell receptor beta chains below, sequenced in a study of blood T cell repertoires in COVID-19. The table came from immunoSEQ multiplex PCR; TCRdb's copy has only in-frame clones and leaves some out. The sample lists some 220,000 clones, about 85% occurring once. Sequencing was performed on peripheral blood. The receptors originated from a woman aged 60-70 years who had recovered from COVID-19.

V is TRBV5-1 and J is TRBJ1-2; D remains ambiguous. There are 16 residues in the CDR3. CDR1 SGHRS and CDR2 YFSETQ come from the germline V gene. Trimming took off 0 bases at V and 3 bases at J, with 15 bases between the two ends. The CDR3 DNA sequence: TGCGCCAGCAGCTTGGCGGGAGGGCGCAGTGACTATGGCTACACCTTC. Translating gives CASSLAGGRSDYGYTF.

V gene TRBV6-2 or TRBV6-3 combines with J gene TRBJ2-1; 7 nucleotides agree with TRBD2. V was clipped by 0 bases and J by 3 bases; unmatched bases: 5. This CDR3 region has 16 residues. Germline V gives CDR1 MNHEY, CDR2 SVGEGT. CDR3 nucleotide sequence: TGTGCCAGCAGTTACTCGAGGGGCGGGGGCTACAATGAGCAGTTCTTC. Its translation is CASSYSRGGGYNEQFF.